These T cell receptor beta chains were read from a single sample in a study of Graves' ophthalmopathy and Graves' hyperthyroidism. TCRdb processed the multiplex PCR reads anew with MiXCR; each CDR3 protein has one entry. The sample records some 150,000 distinct CDR3 sequences, under 45% being singletons. The material sequenced was peripheral blood. These receptors were obtained from a man aged 30 to 39 with Graves' ophthalmopathy. Both conserved end residues are part of each CDR3. D genes are given only for firm matches. Rows may omit the clone size; those that give it use once, few, many or a size class.

j_gene: TRBJ1-1; d_gene: -; abundance: -; v_gene: TRBV6-5; CDR3aa: CASSYPGANTEAFF; CDR3nt: TGTGCCAGCAGTTATCCCGGGGCGAACACTGAAGCTTTCTTT
j_gene: TRBJ1-3; d_gene: -; abundance: -; v_gene: TRBV20-1; CDR3aa: CSACGTASGNAIYF; CDR3nt: TGCAGTGCCTGCGGGACGGCCTCTGGAAACGCCATATATTTT
j_gene: TRBJ2-5; d_gene: -; abundance: many; v_gene: TRBV20-1; CDR3aa: CSASFRLQETQYF; CDR3nt: TGCAGTGCTAGTTTTCGGCTTCAAGAGACCCAGTACTTC
j_gene: TRBJ1-6; d_gene: -; abundance: many; v_gene: TRBV12-3/TRBV12-4; CDR3aa: CASSFSSFPSISPLHF; CDR3nt: TGTGCCAGCAGTTTCTCCTCATTTCCTTCGATTTCACCCCTCCACTTT
j_gene: TRBJ1-1; d_gene: -; abundance: many; v_gene: TRBV6-1; CDR3aa: CASSEAGGLQAFF; CDR3nt: TGTGCCAGCAGTGAAGCAGGGGGGTTGCAAGCTTTCTTT
j_gene: TRBJ1-1; d_gene: -; abundance: many; v_gene: TRBV30; CDR3aa: CAWSDGGNTEAFF; CDR3nt: TGTGCCTGGAGTGACGGAGGGAACACTGAAGCTTTCTTT
j_gene: TRBJ1-1; d_gene: -; abundance: many; v_gene: TRBV10-3; CDR3aa: CAIRRNTDEAFF; CDR3nt: TGTGCCATCAGGAGAAACACGGATGAAGCTTTCTTT
j_gene: TRBJ2-2; d_gene: -; abundance: -; v_gene: TRBV6-2/TRBV6-3; CDR3aa: CASSYLTRSGELFF; CDR3nt: TGTGCCAGCAGTTACTTGACTAGATCCGGGGAGCTGTTTTTT
j_gene: TRBJ2-7; d_gene: TRBD2; abundance: many; v_gene: TRBV28; CDR3aa: CASSLLAGRAFSNEQYF; CDR3nt: TGTGCCAGCAGTTTGTTAGCGGGGAGGGCATTCTCTAACGAGCAGTACTTC
j_gene: TRBJ1-1; d_gene: TRBD1; abundance: -; v_gene: TRBV6-5; CDR3aa: CASSYSTGGLTEAFF; CDR3nt: TGTGCCAGCAGTTACTCGACAGGGGGCCTAACTGAAGCTTTCTTT
j_gene: TRBJ2-2; d_gene: -; abundance: many; v_gene: TRBV18; CDR3aa: CASSPRGRNTGELFF; CDR3nt: TGTGCCAGCTCACCGAGGGGGAGAAACACCGGGGAGCTGTTTTTT
j_gene: TRBJ2-7; d_gene: TRBD2; abundance: many; v_gene: TRBV27; CDR3aa: CASSSSRTSGPYEQYF; CDR3nt: TGTGCCAGCAGTTCCTCCAGGACTAGCGGCCCCTACGAGCAGTACTTC
j_gene: TRBJ2-7; d_gene: TRBD2; abundance: many; v_gene: TRBV28; CDR3aa: CASSLVAASGWSYEQYF; CDR3nt: TGTGCCAGCAGTTTAGTGGCGGCTAGCGGGTGGTCCTACGAGCAGTACTTC
j_gene: TRBJ2-5; d_gene: -; abundance: -; v_gene: TRBV6-1; CDR3aa: CASSEGTDQETQYF; CDR3nt: TGTGCCAGCAGTGAAGGGACAGACCAAGAGACCCAGTACTTC
j_gene: TRBJ2-7; d_gene: -; abundance: -; v_gene: TRBV15; CDR3aa: CATSKTDRGLYEQYF; CDR3nt: TGTGCCACCAGTAAAACGGATCGGGGCCTCTACGAGCAGTACTTC
j_gene: TRBJ1-3; d_gene: -; abundance: many; v_gene: TRBV29-1; CDR3aa: CSGKSSGNTIYF; CDR3nt: TGCAGCGGGAAAAGCTCAGGAAACACCATATATTTT
j_gene: TRBJ2-5; d_gene: -; abundance: -; v_gene: TRBV7-2; CDR3aa: CASSLAFGGGETQYF; CDR3nt: TGTGCCAGCAGCTTAGCGTTCGGGGGAGGAGAGACCCAGTACTTC
j_gene: TRBJ1-2; d_gene: TRBD1; abundance: few; v_gene: TRBV20-1; CDR3aa: CSADPGQGHYGYTF; CDR3nt: TGCAGTGCAGACCCGGGACAGGGACACTATGGCTACACCTTC
j_gene: TRBJ2-7; d_gene: TRBD1; abundance: many; v_gene: TRBV6-2/TRBV6-3; CDR3aa: CASSPTGDLYEQYF; CDR3nt: TGTGCCAGCAGCCCGACAGGGGATCTCTACGAGCAGTACTTC
j_gene: TRBJ2-5; d_gene: -; abundance: many; v_gene: TRBV12-3/TRBV12-4; CDR3aa: CASTLGDSRETQYF; CDR3nt: TGTGCCAGCACCCTCGGGGATAGTAGGGAGACCCAGTACTTC
j_gene: TRBJ1-5; d_gene: TRBD1; abundance: many; v_gene: TRBV12-3/TRBV12-4; CDR3aa: CASSPRPGQGGQPQHF; CDR3nt: TGTGCCAGCAGTCCTCGGCCGGGACAGGGAGGTCAGCCCCAGCATTTT
j_gene: TRBJ2-7; d_gene: TRBD2; abundance: many; v_gene: TRBV20-1; CDR3aa: CSARSGGESYEQYF; CDR3nt: TGCAGTGCGCGTTCGGGGGGGGAATCATACGAGCAGTACTTC
j_gene: TRBJ1-5; d_gene: -; abundance: many; v_gene: TRBV6-4; CDR3aa: CASRGSNQPQHF; CDR3nt: TGTGCCAGCAGGGGTAGCAATCAGCCCCAGCATTTT
j_gene: TRBJ1-1; d_gene: -; abundance: many; v_gene: TRBV4-3; CDR3aa: CASSQDALLQAAFF; CDR3nt: TGCGCCAGCAGCCAAGATGCATTGCTACAGGCGGCTTTCTTT
j_gene: TRBJ1-5; d_gene: -; abundance: many; v_gene: TRBV30; CDR3aa: CAWSSGYNQPQHF; CDR3nt: TGTGCCTGGAGTTCCGGATACAATCAGCCCCAGCATTTT
j_gene: TRBJ1-2; d_gene: TRBD1; abundance: many; v_gene: TRBV6-4; CDR3aa: CASSRDRGGSLGYGYTF; CDR3nt: TGTGCCAGCAGCCGCGACAGGGGAGGTAGTTTAGGGTATGGCTACACCTTC
j_gene: TRBJ2-7; d_gene: TRBD2; abundance: many; v_gene: TRBV10-3; CDR3aa: CAITPGLAVREQYF; CDR3nt: TGTGCCATCACCCCGGGACTAGCGGTTCGCGAGCAGTACTTC
j_gene: TRBJ1-5; d_gene: -; abundance: many; v_gene: TRBV12-3/TRBV12-4; CDR3aa: CASSPAEHQPQHF; CDR3nt: TGTGCCAGCAGTCCCGCGGAACATCAGCCCCAGCATTTT
j_gene: TRBJ2-5; d_gene: -; abundance: many; v_gene: TRBV15; CDR3aa: CATSRGAGRQETQYF; CDR3nt: TGTGCCACCAGCAGAGGTGCAGGGCGGCAAGAGACCCAGTACTTC
j_gene: TRBJ2-7; d_gene: TRBD1; abundance: -; v_gene: TRBV11-2; CDR3aa: CASSSWDRESEQYF; CDR3nt: TGTGCCAGCAGTTCATGGGACAGGGAATCCGAGCAGTACTTC
j_gene: TRBJ2-2; d_gene: TRBD2; abundance: many; v_gene: TRBV20-1; CDR3aa: CSAEGLAGVNTGELFF; CDR3nt: TGCAGTGCAGAGGGACTAGCGGGAGTTAACACCGGGGAGCTGTTTTTT